A selection of T cell receptor beta chains follows, all from one sample in a study of shared clonotypes between healthy human individuals. Method: immunoSEQ multiplex PCR; TCRdb's copy keeps in-frame clones and lacks some. The table records hundreds of thousands of clones, about 95% of them present only once. Sequencing was done on a sample of naive CD4+ T cells sorted from blood. The origin of the receptors is a woman aged 25 to 39 in good health. Each CDR3 is given with its conserved first and last residue. Expanded clones are given a class, and other clones once, few, many or no size at all.

cdr3_aa,v_call,j_call,clone_size
CASGTPGIYEQYF,TRBV28,TRBJ2-7,NA
CASSLLLSGANVLTF,TRBV27,TRBJ2-6,NA
CAWSDGLAYEQYF,TRBV30,TRBJ2-7,NA
CASSIDLLTYEQYF,TRBV19,NA,NA
CASSLTATNEKLFF,TRBV7-9,TRBJ1-4,NA
CASSHGPSNSYEQYF,TRBV2,NA,NA
CASKGLLGLAGVDTQYF,TRBV7-2,TRBJ2-3,NA
CASLDRGHAFF,TRBV6-6,TRBJ1-1,NA
CALASSNQPQHF,TRBV23-1,TRBJ1-5,NA
CASSYPGSEQYF,TRBV6-6,TRBJ2-7,NA
CASSKDIGGDQPQHF,TRBV2,TRBJ1-5,NA
CASSPYNAQEQFF,TRBV7-2,TRBJ2-1,NA
CASSSRPGNTEAFF,TRBV27,TRBJ1-1,NA
CASSFGTVTDTQYF,TRBV5-1,TRBJ2-3,NA
CASSLAAGTSGTYEQYF,TRBV7-6,TRBJ2-7,NA
CASSKDRGFNEQFF,TRBV6-5,TRBJ2-1,NA
CASSLAGGYTDTQYF,TRBV7-2,TRBJ2-3,NA
CASRGQGKSPLHF,TRBV28,TRBJ1-6,NA
CASSLLASGKGETQYF,TRBV28,TRBJ2-5,NA
CASSHSATVYGYTF,TRBV27,TRBJ1-2,few
CASRHGGGTEAFF,TRBV6-6,TRBJ1-1,NA
CASSPGTSGRVPDTQYF,TRBV5-4,TRBJ2-3,NA
CSANAGLASNEQFF,TRBV29-1,TRBJ2-1,NA
CASSPDASTQGAFF,TRBV7-3,TRBJ1-1,NA
CASSIEEPTDTQYF,TRBV19,TRBJ2-3,NA
CASSPRGIGLAGELFF,TRBV27,TRBJ2-2,once
CASSVRTGTTGELFF,TRBV6-1,TRBJ2-2,NA
CASSPTFITGLYYGYTF,TRBV10-2,TRBJ1-2,once
CASSLASFDWKGQFF,TRBV5-1,TRBJ2-1,NA
CASSLGGPRNEQYF,TRBV28,TRBJ2-7,NA
CASSYSRDFYEQYF,TRBV6-5,TRBJ2-7,NA
CASSISLAPTRLMNTEAFF,TRBV19,TRBJ1-1,once
CASSEVSRKPYNEQFF,TRBV6-4,TRBJ2-1,NA
CASSLAGVGELFF,TRBV28,TRBJ2-2,NA
CASSGETPGGEQFF,TRBV9,TRBJ2-1,NA
CASSWGQPSTYGYTF,TRBV2,TRBJ1-2,NA
CASSSEGTGELFF,TRBV11-3,TRBJ2-2,NA
CASSPRQGPYYEQYF,TRBV5-1,TRBJ2-7,once
CAISERSLADDFGEQYF,TRBV10-3,TRBJ2-7,NA
CASSWDRGSNTIYF,TRBV13,TRBJ1-3,NA
CASSLGLAGNYEQYF,TRBV6-6,TRBJ2-7,NA
CATSREQEYNEQFF,TRBV15,TRBJ2-1,NA